This T cell receptor (beta chain) was identified during a study of T cell responses to AZD1222 COVID-19 vaccine. On this clone: Its antigen remains unknown.

TCRdb's copy holds only in-frame clones and misses some; the assay was immunoSEQ multiplex PCR. The sample yields around 50,000 clones, approximately 86% seen once. Regarding the study as a whole: Compared with day 0, the breadth and depth of the Spike-specific TCR repertoire rose significantly after two doses of AZD1222.

The CDR3 has 16 amino acids. The germline V gene has CDR1 SGHKS and CDR2 YYEKEE (reference sequence). The V end was cut by 0 bases, the J end by 0 bases, with 10 bases between. The source of this sequence is an adult in good health. The material was peripheral blood, obtained on day 0 of AZD1222 vaccination. The chain uses TRBV5-5 and TRBJ1-3; D not certain. The CDR3 loop is CASSLDATRSGNTIYF. As DNA, the CDR3 is TGTGCCAGCAGCTTGGATGCGACGCGCTCTGGAAACACCATATATTTT.